These 21 T cell receptor beta chains were all obtained from the same sample, sequenced in a study of T cells after yellow fever vaccination. TCRdb used MiXCR to reprocess the 5' RACE reads, holding one entry per CDR3 protein. The sample lists about 73,000 distinct CDR3 sequences, roughly 7.7% seen once, with around 38% in the top ten. The sample was CD8+ T cells sorted from PBMCs, taken on the day of the yellow fever booster vaccination. Receptors were obtained from a young man who received the YFV17D yellow fever vaccine.

The J gene is TRBJ2-7, the V gene TRBV18; D is undetermined. The CDR3 covers 16 residues. The V and J ends lost 0 bases and 6 bases respectively, with 18 bases between them. The V gene's germline CDR1 is KGHSH and CDR2 LQKENI. This chain's CDR3 is CASSPPWAHVSSEQYF. DNA for the CDR3: TGTGCCAGCTCACCACCTTGGGCCCACGTTAGCTCCGAGCAGTACTTC.

This chain joins TRBV27 and TRBJ2-1; D is tentatively TRBD1 or TRBD2 (5 bases each). CDR1 is MNHEY and CDR2 is SMNVEV in the germline V gene (reference sequence). Trimming shortened V by 1 base and J by 1 base, and 8 bases separated the two germline ends. The CDR3 loop spans 15 amino acids. The DNA of the CDR3 is TGTGCCAGCAGTTTATATGGGGGTTCCTACAATGAGCAGTTCTTC. Amino acid sequence: CASSLYGGSYNEQFF.

J is TRBJ2-7 and V is TRBV18; D is undetermined. The CDR3 is 11 residues long. Germline values: CDR1 KGHSH, CDR2 LQKENI. V was trimmed by 5 bases and J by 5 bases, leaving 7 bases between them. The CDR3 nucleotides are TGTGCCAGCTCAGGCAGCAACGAGCAGTACTTC. Protein sequence: CASSGSNEQYF.

Comment on this clonotype: Since a much larger clone is just one base distant, this may be a read error. In nucleotides, the CDR3 is TGTGCCAGCAGTTACGAAGCTGGCGGAGAGGGGAATGAGCAGTTCTTC. Translated, it gives CASSYEAGGEGNEQFF. The V and J genes are TRBV6-5 and TRBJ2-1; D could derive from TRBD1 or TRBD2 (5 bases each). V lost 2 bases, J lost 7 bases, and 18 bases lay in between. This CDR3 comprises 16 residues. Germline V lookup: CDR1 MNHEY, CDR2 SVGAGI.

This clonotype came up many times. The chain links TRBV4-3 to TRBJ2-1; no clear D. Between the trimmed V and J ends, which lost 0 bases and 0 bases, there was a span of 9 bases. In germline, CDR1 is LGHNA, CDR2 YSLEER. CDR3 size: 16 residues. As DNA, the CDR3 is TGCGCCAGCAGCCAAGATTGGAGCAGCTCCTACAATGAGCAGTTCTTC. Its protein is CASSQDWSSSYNEQFF.

This clonotype has ten or more counts. The chain links TRBV10-2 to TRBJ2-3; 13 bases line up with TRBD2. V trimming: 6 bases; J trimming: 5 bases; junction bases outside the gene matches: 2. The CDR3 length is 14 residues. Germline CDR1 reads WSHSY; CDR2 reads SAAADI. This chain's CDR3 is CASSGTSGIDTQYF. In nucleotides, the CDR3 is TGCGCCAGCAGCGGGACTAGCGGGATAGATACGCAGTATTTT.

The rearrangement uses TRBV20-1 and TRBJ1-2, with D possibly TRBD1 on 5 matching bases. The CDR3 spans 13 residues. The germline gives CDR1 DFQATT, CDR2 SNEGSKA (reference sequence). The V end lost 6 bases, the J end lost 4 bases, and 15 bases lay between the germline ends. The CDR3, as DNA: TGCAGTGCCCGAGCGTCTGGGGGCTATGGCTACACCTTC. Its protein is CSARASGGYGYTF.

In this sample, this clonotype turned up many times. The J gene is TRBJ2-2, the V gene TRBV5-6; D not certain. This CDR3 has 11 amino acids. V lost 4 bases to trimming and J lost 4 bases, with 2 bases between them. CDR1 SGHDT and CDR2 YYEEEE come from the germline V gene. CDR3 coding DNA: TGTGCCAGCAGCGCCACCGGGGAGCTGTTTTTT. This codes for CASSATGELFF.

This rearrangement joins TRBV10-2 to TRBJ2-7; no clear D. CDR1 is WSHSY and CDR2 is SAAADI in the germline V gene. The CDR3 contains 11 residues. Trimming removed 3 bases from V and 5 bases from J, with 5 bases in between. CDR3 in amino acids: CASSDSHEQYF. In DNA form, the CDR3 reads TGCGCCAGCAGTGACAGCCACGAGCAGTACTTC.

This clonotype was picked up many times. This chain links TRBV6-5 with TRBJ2-2; D may correspond to TRBD1 or TRBD2 (6 bases each). CDR3 size: 19 residues. CDR1 and CDR2 (germline): MNHEY, SVGAGI. The V end lost 1 base, the J end lost 0 bases, and 18 bases lay between the germline ends. The DNA for the CDR3 is TGTGCCAGCAGTTACTGGCCCCCGGAGGGGGTCGCGAACACCGGGGAGCTGTTTTTT. The encoded protein is CASSYWPPEGVANTGELFF.

This clonotype was seen more than once but under ten times. The chain is built from TRBV5-1 and TRBJ2-2; D gene uncertain. V was shortened by 2 bases and J by 3 bases, with 8 bases between the two germline ends. Per germline, CDR1 SGHRS and CDR2 YFSETQ. This CDR3 region has 14 residues. The CDR3 reads CASSLEEYTGELFF. The DNA of the CDR3 is TGCGCCAGCAGCTTAGAGGAGTACACCGGGGAGCTGTTTTTT.

This clonotype was observed at least ten times. V usage is TRBV7-3 and J usage is TRBJ2-1, with D perhaps matching TRBD2 (5 bases). Germline V CDR1 and CDR2: SGHTA, FQGTGA. Trimming stripped 4 bases from V and 9 bases from J, with 13 bases between. The CDR3 covers 13 residues. The CDR3 DNA is TGTGCCAGCAGCTCGCTCGAACGGGGTGAGCAGTTCTTC. Translation gives CASSSLERGEQFF.

The chain couples TRBV4-3 to TRBJ2-7; D is unresolved. Germline assignment: CDR1 LGHNA and CDR2 YSLEER. V gave up 0 bases and J gave up 3 bases, with 9 bases separating them. The CDR3 extends over 14 amino acids. This CDR3 reads CASSQDRANYEQYF. In DNA form, the CDR3 reads TGCGCCAGCAGCCAAGATCGTGCCAACTACGAGCAGTACTTC.

A few counts support this clonotype. This chain links TRBV6-5 with TRBJ1-2, with 7 bases identical to TRBD1. The junction had 12 bases not matched to a gene; V was cut back by 0 bases and J by 14 bases. Germline V gene lookup returns CDR1 MNHEY and CDR2 SVGAGI. CDR3 size: 14 residues. CDR3 in DNA: TGTGCCAGCAGTTACTCGGCGGGGCAGGGGGGGTTAACCTTC. This sequence encodes CASSYSAGQGGLTF.

The rearrangement uses TRBV18 and TRBJ2-7; 7 nucleotides align to TRBD2. CDR1 and CDR2 from the germline V gene are KGHSH and LQKENI. The CDR3 is 13 amino acids. The ends lost 3 bases at V and 7 bases at J; junction bases unmatched: 6. CDR3 protein: CASSPAGAGEQYF. CDR3 nucleotide sequence: TGTGCCAGCTCACCTGCGGGAGCTGGAGAGCAGTACTTC.

This clonotype was observed a handful of times. The chain joins TRBV29-1 to TRBJ2-7; D remains ambiguous. The V end was cut by 6 bases, the J end by 2 bases, with 8 bases between. The CDR3 extends over 11 amino acids. Germline lookup yields CDR1 SQVTM and CDR2 ANQGSEA. For the CDR3, the DNA is TGCAGCGTCCGTCTTGCCTACGAGCAGTACTTC. Translated: CSVRLAYEQYF.

Only a few counts were recorded for this clonotype. V and J are TRBV6-5 and TRBJ1-3; no firm D call. The V and J ends lost 5 bases and 3 bases respectively, with 5 bases between them. Germline CDR1 is MNHEY and CDR2 is SVGAGI. This CDR3 spans 12 amino acids. The CDR3 spells CASSPNGNTIYF. CDR3 coding DNA: TGTGCCAGCAGTCCCAATGGAAACACCATATATTTT.

This clonotype was seen a few times. This chain connects TRBV7-9 to TRBJ2-7, with a possible D match to TRBD1 (5 bases). This CDR3 region has 15 residues. Trimming pared 6 bases from V and 0 bases from J, leaving 15 bases between. Looked up from germline, CDR1 is SEHNR and CDR2 is FQNEAQ (reference sequence). This CDR3 is CASRQDGSSSYEQYF. CDR3 in DNA: TGTGCCAGCAGACAGGACGGCTCGAGCTCCTACGAGCAGTACTTC. Complete variable domain (other parts from reference TRBV7-9 and TRBJ2-7): DTGVSQNPRHKITKRGQNVTFRCDPISEHNRLYWYRQTLGQGPEFLTYFQNEAQLEKSRLLSDRFSAERPKGSFSTLEIQRTEQGDSAMYLCASRQDGSSSYEQYFGPGTRLTVT.

This clonotype was counted only a few times. The genes are TRBV7-6 and TRBJ2-5; D call uncertain. The CDR3 length is 16 residues. Trimming took 7 bases from V and 5 from J, leaving 23 bases between them. In germline, CDR1 is SGHVS, CDR2 FNYEAQ. The CDR3 is CASTKGPGPPRETQYF. The CDR3, as DNA: TGTGCCAGCACCAAAGGTCCCGGGCCACCGAGGGAGACCCAGTACTTC.

This clonotype occurred many times. The rearrangement joins TRBV7-2 to TRBJ2-1, with D perhaps TRBD1 (6 bases). The CDR3 has 16 residues. The germline V and J ends were trimmed by 5 bases and 5 bases, with 19 bases remaining between them. The V gene's germline CDR1 is SGHTA and CDR2 FQGNSA. The CDR3 protein is CASSALAGTLNNEQFF. DNA of the CDR3: TGTGCCAGCAGCGCTTTAGCCGGGACACTTAACAATGAGCAGTTCTTC.

This clonotype was counted only a few times. The chain carries TRBV4-3 and TRBJ2-2; 11 bases are shared with TRBD2. The length of the CDR3 is 19 residues. CDR1 and CDR2 (germline): LGHNA, YSLEER. J gave up 5 bases and V 3 bases, and 14 bases lay outside the gene matches. CDR3 nucleotides: TGCGCCAGCAGCCACGCCCGGTTACTAGCGGGGGAATCAACCGGGGAGCTGTTTTTT. Its protein product is CASSHARLLAGESTGELFF.